The sequence of this TCR beta chain was determined in a study of blood T cell repertoires in COVID-19. The table came from immunoSEQ multiplex PCR; TCRdb's copy has only in-frame clones and leaves some out. This repertoire shows 130,000 to 150,000 clones, about 85% found once; its top ten account for approximately 40%. V lost 0 bases, J lost 5 bases, and 10 bases lay in between. The length of the CDR3 is 14 residues. CDR1 LGHDT and CDR2 YNNKEL come from the germline V gene (reference sequence). The sequence was obtained from a human donor in a cohort sampled during active COVID-19. The sample comprised peripheral blood. The gene calls are TRBV3-1 (or the pseudogene TRBV3-2) and TRBJ2-5, with a possible D match to TRBD2 (6 bases). The DNA for the CDR3 is TGTGCCAGCAGCCAAGACGCGGGGAGGGAGACCCAGTACTTC. This encodes CASSQDAGRETQYF.